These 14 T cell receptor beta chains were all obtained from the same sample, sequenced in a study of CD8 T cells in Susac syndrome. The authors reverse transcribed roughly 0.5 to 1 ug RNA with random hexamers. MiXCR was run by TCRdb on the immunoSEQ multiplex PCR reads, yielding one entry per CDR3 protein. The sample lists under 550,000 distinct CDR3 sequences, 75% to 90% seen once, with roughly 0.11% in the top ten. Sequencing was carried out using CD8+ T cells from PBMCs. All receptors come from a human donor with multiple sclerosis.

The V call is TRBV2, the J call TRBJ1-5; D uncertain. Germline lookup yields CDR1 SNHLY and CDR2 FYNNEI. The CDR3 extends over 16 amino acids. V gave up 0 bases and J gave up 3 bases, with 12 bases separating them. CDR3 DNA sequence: TGTGCCAGCAGTGAAGCGGTTCAGGTCTCCAATCAGCCCCAGCATTTT. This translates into CASSEAVQVSNQPQHF.

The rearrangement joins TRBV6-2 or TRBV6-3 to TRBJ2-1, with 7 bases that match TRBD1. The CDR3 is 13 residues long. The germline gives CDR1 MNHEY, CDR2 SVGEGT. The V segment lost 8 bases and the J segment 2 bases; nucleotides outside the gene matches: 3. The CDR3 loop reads CASARGTYNEQFF. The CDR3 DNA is TGTGCCAGCGCCAGGGGGACCTACAATGAGCAGTTCTTC.

The CDR3 region has the DNA TGTGCCTGGACCCTAGCCTCCTACAATGAGCAGTTCTTC. This codes for CAWTLASYNEQFF. The genes are TRBV30 and TRBJ2-1; D might be TRBD2 (5 bases). Germline V gene lookup returns CDR1 GTSNPN and CDR2 SVGIG (reference sequence). The CDR3 sequence is 13 residues long. Trimming left V 4 bases short and J 0 bases short, with 7 bases between.

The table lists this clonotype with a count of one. Written as DNA, the CDR3 is TGTGCCAGCAGCAAAGTAGCCGGGACAGTGAACACTGAAGCTTTCTTT. Translating gives CASSKVAGTVNTEAFF. The V call is TRBV21-1, the J call TRBJ1-1; the D segment call TRBD1 is taken from the table without a DNA check. TRBV21-1 is designated a pseudogene. This CDR3 region has 16 residues.

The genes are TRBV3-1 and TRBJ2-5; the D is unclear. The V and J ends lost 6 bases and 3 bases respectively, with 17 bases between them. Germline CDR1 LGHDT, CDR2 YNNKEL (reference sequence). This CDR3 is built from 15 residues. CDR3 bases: TGTGCCAGCAGAGAGACTTGGCAGGCTGAAGAGACCCAGTACTTC. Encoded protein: CASRETWQAEETQYF.

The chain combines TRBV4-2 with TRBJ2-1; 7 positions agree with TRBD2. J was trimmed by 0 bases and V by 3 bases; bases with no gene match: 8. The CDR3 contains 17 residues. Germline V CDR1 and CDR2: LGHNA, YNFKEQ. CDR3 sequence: CASSQPLAAPSYNEQFF. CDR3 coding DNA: TGTGCCAGCAGCCAGCCCCTAGCGGCACCCTCCTACAATGAGCAGTTCTTC.

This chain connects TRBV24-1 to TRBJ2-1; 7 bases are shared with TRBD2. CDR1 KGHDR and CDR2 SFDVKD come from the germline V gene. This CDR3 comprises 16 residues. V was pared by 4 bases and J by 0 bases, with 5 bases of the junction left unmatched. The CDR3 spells CATSDSGASSYNEQFF. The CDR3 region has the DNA TGTGCCACCAGTGACAGCGGGGCGAGCTCCTACAATGAGCAGTTCTTC.

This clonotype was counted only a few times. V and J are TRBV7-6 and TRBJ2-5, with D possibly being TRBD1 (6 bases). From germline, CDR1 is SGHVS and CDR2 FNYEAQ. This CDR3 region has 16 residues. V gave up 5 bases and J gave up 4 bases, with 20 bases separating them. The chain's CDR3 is CASSPTRAGAGETQYF. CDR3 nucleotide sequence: TGTGCCAGCAGCCCGACTCGGGCAGGGGCAGGAGAGACCCAGTACTTC.

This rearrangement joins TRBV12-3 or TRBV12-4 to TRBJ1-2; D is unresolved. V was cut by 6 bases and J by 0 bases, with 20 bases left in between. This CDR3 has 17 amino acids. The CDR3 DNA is TGTGCCAGCAGCGTAACAGCAATTACCTTAGCTAACTATGGCTACACCTTC. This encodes CASSVTAITLANYGYTF.

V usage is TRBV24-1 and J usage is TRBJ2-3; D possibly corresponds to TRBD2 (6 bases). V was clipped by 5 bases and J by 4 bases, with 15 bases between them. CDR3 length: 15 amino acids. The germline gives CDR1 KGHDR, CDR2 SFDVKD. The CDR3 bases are TGTGCCACCAGTGCCTCTTGGGGGGATGCAGATACGCAGTATTTT. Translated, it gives CATSASWGDADTQYF.

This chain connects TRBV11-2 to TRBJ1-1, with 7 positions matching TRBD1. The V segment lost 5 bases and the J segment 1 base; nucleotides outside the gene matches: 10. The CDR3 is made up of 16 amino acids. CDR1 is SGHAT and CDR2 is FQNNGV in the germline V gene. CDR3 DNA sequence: TGTGCCAGCAGCCCAATGAACAGGGGCGAGAACACTGAAGCTTTCTTT. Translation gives CASSPMNRGENTEAFF.

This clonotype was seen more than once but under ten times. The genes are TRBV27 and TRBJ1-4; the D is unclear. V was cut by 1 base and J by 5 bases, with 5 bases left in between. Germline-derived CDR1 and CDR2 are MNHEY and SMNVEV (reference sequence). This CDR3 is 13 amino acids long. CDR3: CASSLYGNEKLFF. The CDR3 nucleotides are TGTGCCAGCAGTTTATACGGGAATGAAAAACTGTTTTTT. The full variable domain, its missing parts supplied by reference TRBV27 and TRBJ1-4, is EAQVTQNPRYLITVTGKKLTVTCSQNMNHEYMSWYRQDPGLGLRQIYYSMNVEVTDKGDVPEGYKVSRKEKRNFPLILESPSPNQTSLYFCASSLYGNEKLFFGSGTQLSVL.

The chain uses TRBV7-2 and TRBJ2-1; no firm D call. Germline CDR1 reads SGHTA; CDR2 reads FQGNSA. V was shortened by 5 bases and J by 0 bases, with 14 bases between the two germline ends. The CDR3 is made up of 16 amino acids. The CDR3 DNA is TGTGCCAGCAGCCCCCTGACCTCCCCCTCCTACAATGAGCAGTTCTTC. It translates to CASSPLTSPSYNEQFF. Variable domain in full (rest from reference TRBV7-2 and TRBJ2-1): GAGVSQSPSNKVTEKGKDVELRCDPISGHTALYWYRQSLGQGLEFLIYFQGNSAPDKSGLPSDRFSAERTGGSVSTLTIQRTQQEDSAVYLCASSPLTSPSYNEQFFGPGTRLTVL.

CDR3 coding DNA: TGTGCCAGCAGCGCCGGGCCTTACACCGGGGAGCTGTTTTTT. Translated, it gives CASSAGPYTGELFF. V gene TRBV9 combines with J gene TRBJ2-2, with D unresolved. The CDR3 has 14 residues. The V end lost 3 bases, the J end lost 3 bases, and 9 bases lay between the germline ends. Germline CDR1 and CDR2: SGDLS and YYNGEE.